These 8 T cell receptor beta chains were all obtained from the same sample, sequenced in a study of blood T cell repertoires in COVID-19. Repertoires were generated with immunoSEQ multiplex PCR, while TCRdb's copy carries only in-frame clones and drops some. The sample consists of 200,000 to 250,000 clones, approximately 90% of them appearing once. The sample was peripheral blood. These receptors were taken from a man in his 60s who had recovered from COVID-19.

The gene calls are TRBV15 and TRBJ2-1; 11 positions match TRBD1. V lost 5 bases and J lost 7; bases outside the gene matches: 13. Per germline, CDR1 LNHNV and CDR2 YYDKDF (reference sequence). The CDR3 contains 17 residues. In nucleotides, the CDR3 is TGTGCCACCAGCGGCCTTTTACCGGGACAGGGGGGGAATGAGCAGTTCTTC. Translating gives CATSGLLPGQGGNEQFF.

The CDR3 sequence is CASSPEPQGRAFF. CDR3 nucleotides: TGTGCCAGCTCACCCGAACCCCAGGGGCGCGCTTTCTTT. This chain links TRBV18 with TRBJ1-1; a possible D gene is TRBD1 (6 bases). Trimming pared 3 bases from V and 11 bases from J, leaving 16 bases between. Germline V gene data show CDR1 as KGHSH and CDR2 as LQKENI. The CDR3 spans 13 residues.

The genes are TRBV11-3 and TRBJ2-1, with D uncertain. The CDR3 extends over 14 amino acids. V dropped 8 bases and J dropped 6 bases, with 17 bases sitting between them. Germline CDR1 and CDR2: SGHNT and YENEEA. DNA of the CDR3: TGTGCCAGCCGCGCAGGATCCGCGAGCAATGAGCAGTTCTTC. As protein: CASRAGSASNEQFF.

V usage is TRBV6-5 and J usage is TRBJ1-6, with 7 bases matching TRBD1. Trimming removed 6 bases from V and 11 bases from J; junction bases left unmatched: 7. CDR1 and CDR2 from the germline V gene are MNHEY and SVGAGI. The CDR3 loop spans 13 amino acids. CDR3 sequence: CASSDRAKTPLHF. In DNA form, the CDR3 reads TGTGCCAGCAGCGACAGGGCGAAGACACCCCTCCACTTT.

CDR3 residues: CASSEASPRTRGYTF. The CDR3 nucleotides are TGTGCCAGCAGTGAAGCCAGTCCACGGACTAGGGGCTACACCTTC. The chain recombines TRBV6-1 with TRBJ1-2; D is unresolved. CDR1 is MNHNS, CDR2 SASEGT, per germline. The CDR3 runs to 15 residues. V was shortened by 0 bases and J by 8 bases, with 16 bases between the two germline ends.

This clone was observed a single time. This chain links TRBV5-1 with TRBJ1-2; TRBD1 aligns across 9 bases. The germline V gene encodes CDR1 SGHRS and CDR2 YFSETQ. This CDR3 comprises 16 residues. The V and J ends lost 4 bases and 5 bases, in that order; junction bases with no gene match: 12. CDR3 loop: CASSQRTGEVGYGYTF. CDR3 nucleotide sequence: TGCGCCAGCAGCCAAAGGACAGGGGAAGTGGGATATGGCTACACCTTC.

This chain connects TRBV7-2 to TRBJ2-1; perhaps TRBD2 as D (6 bases). V was pared by 5 bases and J by 8 bases, with 16 bases between. Germline-derived CDR1 and CDR2 are SGHTA and FQGNSA. This CDR3 is built from 14 residues. The CDR3 reads CASSAGIAGYEQFF. The CDR3 nucleotides read TGTGCCAGCAGCGCGGGGATAGCAGGGTATGAGCAGTTCTTC.

The V call is TRBV6-6, the J call TRBJ2-7; 9 nucleotides match TRBD1. V lost 7 bases, J lost 9 bases, and 7 bases stayed unmatched. The germline V gene has CDR1 MNHNY and CDR2 SVGAGI (reference sequence). The CDR3 length is 12 residues. CDR3 nucleotides: TGTGCCAGCAACCCGACAGGGGGAGTGCAGTACTTC. Translating it yields CASNPTGGVQYF.